This T cell receptor (beta chain) came from a study of blood T cell repertoires in COVID-19. This CDR3 has 15 amino acids. Germline-derived CDR1 and CDR2 are MNHEY and SVGAGI. With 6 bases clipped from V and 10 bases from J, the junction kept 12 bases outside the gene matches. TCRdb's copy holds only in-frame clones and misses some; the assay was immunoSEQ multiplex PCR. This sample has about 87,000 clones; 75% occur once, and the top ten carry about 4%. The sequence was obtained from a woman in her 50s with acute or convalescent COVID-19. Sequenced material: peripheral blood. The chain has TRBV6-5 and TRBJ2-1; TRBD2 matches at 10 bases. CDR3 in DNA: TGTGCCAGCAGGATCACTAGCGGGGTTCTCGGGGAGCAGTTCTTC. Translating it yields CASRITSGVLGEQFF.